This T cell receptor (beta chain) derives from a study of cytotoxic CD8 clonotypes in ibrutinib-treated CLL. As for the study in general: Patients gave response samples after a median approximately 11 months of treatment, range 6 to 36. Points from the study as a whole: Clonotypes that were public were uncommon, and they contracted or stayed stable on treatment.

From germline, CDR1 is SGDLS and CDR2 YYNGEE. There are 13 residues in the CDR3. V lost 0 bases, J lost 5 bases, and 5 bases lay in between. On this clone: The antigen remains unidentified.

Some clones are missing from TCRdb's copy, which holds only in-frame ones; the method was immunoSEQ multiplex PCR. The data hold some 200,000 clones, with around 72% observed a single time. Library input was approximately 2.1 micrograms of DNA from cryopreserved PBMCs. The receptor was derived from a human donor with chronic lymphocytic leukemia. This specimen was PBMCs, taken after 24 months of ibrutinib treatment. The chain couples TRBV9 to TRBJ2-2; D possibly corresponds to TRBD1 (5 bases). The CDR3 DNA reads as TGTGCCAGCAGCGTAGCAGGGACCGGGGAGCTGTTTTTT. Protein product: CASSVAGTGELFF. Full variable domain (missing parts from reference TRBV9 and TRBJ2-2): DSGVTQTPKHLITATGQRVTLRCSPRSGDLSVYWYQQSLDQGLQFLIQYYNGEERAKGNILERFSAQQFPDLHSELNLSSLELGDSALYFCASSVAGTGELFFGEGSRLTVL.